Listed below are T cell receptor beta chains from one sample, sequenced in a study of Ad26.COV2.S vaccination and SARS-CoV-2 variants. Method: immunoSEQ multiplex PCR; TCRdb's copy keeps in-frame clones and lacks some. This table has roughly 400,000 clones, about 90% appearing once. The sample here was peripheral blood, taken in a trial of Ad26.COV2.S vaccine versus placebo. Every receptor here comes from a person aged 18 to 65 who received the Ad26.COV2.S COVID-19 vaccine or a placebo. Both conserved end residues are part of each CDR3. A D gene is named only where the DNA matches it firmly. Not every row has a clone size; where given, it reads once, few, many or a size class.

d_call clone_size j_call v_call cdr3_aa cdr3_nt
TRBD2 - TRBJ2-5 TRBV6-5 CASSGLDRGETQYF TGTGCCAGCAGCGGACTAGATCGGGGAGAGACCCAGTACTTC
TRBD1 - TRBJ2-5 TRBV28 CASSFPPNRGLGEETQYF TGTGCCAGCAGTTTCCCCCCTAACAGGGGGCTGGGGGAAGAGACCCAGTACTTC
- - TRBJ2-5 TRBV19 CASSMGREETQYF TGTGCCAGTAGTATGGGCCGCGAGGAGACCCAGTACTTC
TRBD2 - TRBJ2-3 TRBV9 CASSVGLAGIDTQYF TGTGCCAGCAGCGTAGGACTAGCGGGAATAGATACGCAGTATTTT
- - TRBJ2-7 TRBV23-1 CASSRRPHEQYF TGCGCCAGCAGTCGACGCCCCCACGAGCAGTACTTC
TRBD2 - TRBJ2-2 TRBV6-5 CASTRGSRFKGELFF TGTGCCAGCACCCGCGGGAGTAGGTTCAAGGGGGAGCTGTTTTTT
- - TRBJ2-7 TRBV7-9 CASSLKSGTSYEQYF TGTGCCAGCAGCTTAAAGAGCGGGACATCCTACGAGCAGTACTTC
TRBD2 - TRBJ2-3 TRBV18 CASSPNRRGRGTDTQYF TGTGCCAGCTCACCAAATAGACGCGGGAGGGGCACAGATACGCAGTATTTT
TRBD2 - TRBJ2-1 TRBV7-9 CASSFNQAGGLYNEQFF TGTGCCAGCAGCTTCAATCAAGCGGGAGGGTTGTACAATGAGCAGTTCTTC
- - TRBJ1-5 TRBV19 CASMDGQLINQPQHF TGTGCCAGCATGGATGGACAGCTTATCAATCAGCCCCAGCATTTT
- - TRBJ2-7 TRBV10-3 CAISAVAGRSYEQYF TGTGCCATCAGTGCAGTTGCTGGGCGCTCCTACGAGCAGTACTTC
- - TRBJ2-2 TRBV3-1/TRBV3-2 CASSQEGQFVRELFF TGTGCCAGCAGCCAAGAGGGGCAGTTCGTTCGGGAGCTGTTTTTT
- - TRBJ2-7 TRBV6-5 CASRRPGGREQYF TGTGCCAGCAGACGCCCCGGCGGCCGGGAGCAGTACTTC
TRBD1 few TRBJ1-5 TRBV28 CASSARGIQPQHF TGTGCCAGCTCCGCCAGGGGGATTCAGCCCCAGCATTTT
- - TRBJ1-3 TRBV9 CASSVAGGPTLSGNTIYF TGTGCCAGCAGCGTAGCTGGGGGCCCAACCCTCTCTGGAAACACCATATATTTT
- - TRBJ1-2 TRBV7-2 CASSLGTSNYGYTF TGTGCCAGCAGCCTAGGGACCTCCAACTATGGCTACACCTTC
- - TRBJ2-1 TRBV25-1 CASSERGRYEQFF TGTGCCAGCAGTGAACGGGGGAGATATGAGCAGTTCTTC
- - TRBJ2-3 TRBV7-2 CASRGANTDTQYF TGTGCCAGCAGGGGAGCAAACACAGATACGCAGTATTTT
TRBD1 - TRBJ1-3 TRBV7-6 CASSPGTDRNTIYF TGTGCCAGCAGCCCCGGGACAGATCGAAACACCATATATTTT
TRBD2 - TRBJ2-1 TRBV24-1 CATSEPAGASGRASYNEQFF TGTGCCACCAGTGAGCCGGCGGGGGCTAGCGGGAGGGCCTCCTACAATGAGCAGTTCTTC
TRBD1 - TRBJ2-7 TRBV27 CASRRGQGPLWEQYF TGTGCCAGCAGGCGGGGACAGGGTCCCCTATGGGAGCAGTACTTC
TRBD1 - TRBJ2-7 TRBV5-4 CASSMGQGNYEQYF TGTGCCAGCAGCATGGGACAGGGTAATTACGAGCAGTACTTC
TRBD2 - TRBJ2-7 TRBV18 CASSPAGGPYEQYF TGTGCCAGCTCACCAGCGGGGGGGCCCTACGAGCAGTACTTC
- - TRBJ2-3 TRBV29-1 CSVSPAATPTDTQYF TGCAGCGTCTCCCCCGCGGCCACCCCCACAGATACGCAGTATTTT
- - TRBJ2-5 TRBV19 CASSIGAGGETQYF TGTGCCAGTAGTATTGGAGCTGGTGGGGAGACCCAGTACTTC
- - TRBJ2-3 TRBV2 CASSEDFTSTDTQYF TGTGCCAGCAGCGAGGACTTCACTAGCACAGATACGCAGTATTTT
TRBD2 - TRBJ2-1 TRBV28 CASRTPGLAARSYNEQFF TGTGCCAGCAGAACCCCGGGACTAGCGGCCCGCTCCTACAATGAGCAGTTCTTC
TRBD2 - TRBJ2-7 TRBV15 CATSINLAGGLYEQYF TGTGCCACCAGCATTAATCTAGCGGGAGGGCTCTACGAGCAGTACTTC
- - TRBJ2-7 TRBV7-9 CASSLVGLAYEQYF TGTGCCAGCAGCTTGGTGGGACTGGCATACGAGCAGTACTTC
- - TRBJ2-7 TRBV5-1 CASSFGQNNYEQYF TGCGCCAGCAGTTTTGGACAAAATAACTACGAGCAGTACTTC
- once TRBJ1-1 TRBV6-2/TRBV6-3 CASSTPGGLIMNTEAFF TGTGCCAGCAGTACCCCGGGAGGGTTAATAATGAACACTGAAGCTTTCTTT
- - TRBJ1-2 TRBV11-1 CASSPRTDYGYTF TGTGCCAGCAGCCCCCGGACAGACTATGGCTACACCTTC
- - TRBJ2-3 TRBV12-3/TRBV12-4 CASSVTDTQYF TGTGCCAGCAGTGTCACAGATACGCAGTATTTT
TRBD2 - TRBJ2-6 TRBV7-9 CASSSTSGRAVSGANVLTF TGTGCCAGCAGCTCAACTAGCGGGAGGGCCGTCTCTGGGGCCAACGTCCTGACTTTC
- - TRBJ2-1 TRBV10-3 CAISKVGPNEQFF TGTGCCATCAGTAAAGTGGGGCCAAATGAGCAGTTCTTC
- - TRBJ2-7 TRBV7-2 CASSLFRGYEQYF TGTGCCAGCAGCTTATTCAGGGGCTACGAGCAGTACTTC
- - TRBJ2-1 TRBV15 CATSSRVENEQFF TGTGCCACCAGTAGTAGGGTAGAGAATGAGCAGTTCTTC
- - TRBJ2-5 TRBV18 CASSPRDQRQETQYF TGTGCCAGCTCACCACGCGACCAGCGCCAAGAGACCCAGTACTTC
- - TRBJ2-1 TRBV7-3 CASSQNPPSMGVEQFF TGTGCCAGCAGCCAGAACCCCCCCTCCATGGGGGTTGAGCAGTTCTTC
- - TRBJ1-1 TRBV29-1 CSVGPTPPNTEAFF TGCAGCGTTGGCCCCACCCCTCCGAACACTGAAGCTTTCTTT
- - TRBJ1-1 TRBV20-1 CRSARGEEAFF TGCAGATCGGCAAGAGGGGAAGAAGCTTTCTTT
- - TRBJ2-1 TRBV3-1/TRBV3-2 CASSPFRRGLNEQFF TGTGCCAGCAGCCCTTTTAGGCGTGGTTTAAATGAGCAGTTCTTC
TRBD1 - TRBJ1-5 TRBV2 CASSLDRGQPQHF TGTGCCAGCAGTCTGGACAGGGGTCAGCCCCAGCATTTT
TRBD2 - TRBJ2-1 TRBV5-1 CASSPRRTSGDSYNEQFF TGCGCCAGCAGCCCAAGACGGACTAGCGGAGACTCCTACAATGAGCAGTTCTTC
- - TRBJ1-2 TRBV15 CATSRGGGGVDGYTF TGTGCCACCAGCAGAGGTGGGGGGGGTGTCGATGGCTACACCTTC
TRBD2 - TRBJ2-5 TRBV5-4 CASSSPSGLAEETQYF TGTGCCAGCAGCTCCCCCTCGGGACTAGCGGAAGAGACCCAGTACTTC
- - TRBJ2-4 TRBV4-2 CASSQGGLIAKNIQYF TGTGCCAGCAGCCAAGGGGGACTCATAGCCAAAAACATTCAGTACTTC
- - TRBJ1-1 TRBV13 CASSLGPTGMNTEAFF TGTGCCAGCAGCTTAGGGCCCACAGGGATGAACACTGAAGCTTTCTTT